This T cell receptor (beta chain) stems from a study of T cell clonality in common variable immunodeficiency. The CDR3 is 14 residues long. Germline V gene lookup returns CDR1 MNHEY and CDR2 SMNVEV (reference sequence). Trimming removed 6 bases from V and 4 bases from J; junction bases left unmatched: 6. All CVID subjects were on immunoglobulin replacement for at least one year. Control and CVID samples contributed equal amounts of genomic DNA. TCRdb's table, derived via immunoSEQ multiplex PCR, lists solely in-frame clones and lacks some. The sample includes roughly 32,000 clones, none of them occurring once. Points from the study as a whole: Common variable immunodeficiency TCR beta sequences reportedly had fewer deletions and N-nucleotide insertions. CVID subjects showed higher TCRbeta clonality than healthy controls.

Many counts were recorded for this clone. Its matching antigen is unknown. The read is 3 residues too short to cover the CDR3 end, so that end is filled in from the germline J gene. Sequenced: peripheral blood mononuclear cells. The chain uses TRBV27 and TRBJ2-7; TRBD2 matches at 10 bases. This TCR was sampled from a human donor with common variable immunodeficiency. CDR3 sequence: CASRRKREGYEQYF. The part of the CDR3 DNA that was read is TGTGCCAGCAGAAGGAAGCGGGAGGGTTACGAG.